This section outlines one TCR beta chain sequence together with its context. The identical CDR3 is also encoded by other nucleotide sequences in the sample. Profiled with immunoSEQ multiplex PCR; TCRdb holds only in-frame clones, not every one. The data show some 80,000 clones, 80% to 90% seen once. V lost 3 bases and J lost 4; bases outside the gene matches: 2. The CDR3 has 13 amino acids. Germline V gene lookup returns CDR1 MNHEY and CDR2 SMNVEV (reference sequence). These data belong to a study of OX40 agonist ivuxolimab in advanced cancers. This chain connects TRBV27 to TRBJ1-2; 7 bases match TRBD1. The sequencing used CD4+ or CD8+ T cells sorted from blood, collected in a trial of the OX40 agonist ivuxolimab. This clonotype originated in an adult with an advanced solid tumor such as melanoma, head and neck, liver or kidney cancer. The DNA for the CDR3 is TGTGCCAGCAGTTTCAGGGGGGGCTATGGCTACACCTTC. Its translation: CASSFRGGYGYTF.